One and the same sample provided the 21 T cell receptor beta chains below, sequenced in a study of beta chain features in type 1 diabetes. Study-wide results and limits: There was a moderate but significant shortening of TCRB CDR3s in all four CD4+ subsets of Type 1 diabetes patients.

Their antigens are not known. Expressed TCRB transcripts got sequenced, as all isolated RNA was reverse transcribed. Here immunoSEQ multiplex PCR was the method, and the copy in TCRdb shows in-frame clones only, minus some. This sample yields 300,000 or so clones, of which 7% to 10% are seen a single time; roughly 0.99% belongs to the top ten. The sequenced sample consisted of central memory CD4+ T cells from blood. The source of these receptors is a man aged 25 to 40 with type 1 diabetes.

This clone has only a few counts. This chain connects TRBV2 to TRBJ1-4; tentative D call: TRBD1 (5 bases). The length of the CDR3 is 13 residues. Deletions cut 7 bases from V and 10 bases from J, with 16 bases between. Germline assignment: CDR1 SNHLY and CDR2 FYNNEI. The CDR3 sequence is CASKEGLAGKLFF. The CDR3, as DNA: TGTGCCAGCAAGGAGGGGCTAGCGGGAAAACTGTTTTTT.

At least ten counts were recorded for this clone. V usage is TRBV28 and J usage is TRBJ1-2, with TRBD1 as a possible D gene (5 bases). The CDR3 contains 18 residues. Between the trimmed V and J ends, which lost 3 bases and 2 bases, there was a span of 22 bases. Germline CDR1 reads MDHEN; CDR2 reads SYDVKM. CDR3 sequence reads: CASSFGGETTTANYGYTF. The CDR3 DNA follows: TGTGCCAGCAGTTTCGGTGGTGAAACTACGACAGCGAACTATGGCTACACCTTC.

This clone appeared a few times. This chain uses TRBV6-6 with TRBJ1-1; 8 bases match TRBD1. Germline CDR1 and CDR2: MNHNY and SVGAGI (reference sequence). Trimming removed 7 bases from V and 5 bases from J; junction bases left unmatched: 12. This CDR3 contains 15 residues. CDR3 in DNA: TGTGCCAGCACCGAAGCTGGACAGGGTGGGACTGAAGCTTTCTTT. Its translation: CASTEAGQGGTEAFF.

This clone turned up a few times. This chain connects TRBV25-1 to TRBJ1-2, with no clear D. The V and J ends lost 4 bases and 4 bases respectively, with 19 bases between them. CDR3 length equals 16 residues. Per the germline V gene, CDR1 is MGHDK and CDR2 is SYGVNS. CDR3 sequence reads: CASSGGPLDGIYGYTF. In nucleotides, the CDR3 is TGTGCCAGCAGTGGGGGTCCGTTGGACGGGATCTATGGCTACACCTTC.

This clone was found a few times. The rearrangement links TRBV5-1 to TRBJ2-5; 8 bases align to TRBD1. Germline lookup yields CDR1 SGHRS and CDR2 YFSETQ. Trimming cost V 3 bases and J 7 bases; bases outside gene matches: 8. The length of the CDR3 is 14 residues. This chain's CDR3 is CASSWDRTSATQYF. CDR3 nucleotide sequence: TGCGCCAGCAGCTGGGACAGGACCTCGGCGACCCAGTACTTC.

The J gene is TRBJ1-3, the V gene TRBV18; no definite D call. Trimming took 2 bases from V and 1 from J, leaving 12 bases between them. From germline, CDR1 is KGHSH and CDR2 LQKENI. The CDR3 covers 16 residues. CDR3 DNA: TGTGCCAGCTCACCAGGGAATAAGGGATCTGGAAACACCATATATTTT. This gives the protein CASSPGNKGSGNTIYF.

This clone was recorded a few times. Other nucleotide sequences from this sample produce the same CDR3. The chain employs TRBV5-1 and TRBJ2-2, with 8 bases that match TRBD1. The CDR3 runs to 15 residues. Trimming took 4 bases from V and 1 from J; bases not matched to a gene: 3. Per germline, CDR1 SGHRS and CDR2 YFSETQ. The CDR3 DNA is TGCGCCAGCAGCCTCGGACAGGGGAACACCGGGGAGCTGTTTTTT. Protein: CASSLGQGNTGELFF.

This clone appeared a single time. The genes are TRBV5-4 and TRBJ2-7; TRBD2 agrees at 7 bases. The V segment lost 2 bases and the J segment 6 bases; nucleotides outside the gene matches: 11. There are 15 residues in the CDR3. CDR1 SGHNT and CDR2 YYREEE come from the germline V gene (reference sequence). CDR3 loop: CASSFPGGRTSEQYF. DNA for the CDR3: TGTGCCAGCAGCTTCCCGGGAGGACGAACGAGCGAGCAGTACTTC.

The chain combines TRBV11-2 with TRBJ1-2; the D gene is possibly TRBD1 (6 bases). V was pared by 5 bases and J by 1 base, with 17 bases between. The CDR3 loop spans 16 amino acids. Germline CDR1 SGHAT, CDR2 FQNNGV. CDR3 nucleotides: TGTGCCAGCAGCACCAACCGGGACACTCTTAACTATGGCTACACCTTC. This translates into CASSTNRDTLNYGYTF.

This clone has just a few counts. The V and J genes are TRBV5-1 and TRBJ1-6; D is unresolved. CDR3 length equals 14 residues. V was cut by 0 bases and J by 7 bases, with 8 bases left in between. Germline V CDR1 and CDR2: SGHRS, YFSETQ. CDR3 DNA sequence: TGCGCCAGCAGCTTGGAGGGAGGAAATTCACCCCTCCACTTT. The encoded protein is CASSLEGGNSPLHF.

Only a few counts were recorded for this clone. This CDR3 is CSVEEQGGQQYF. In DNA form, the CDR3 reads TGCAGCGTTGAAGAACAGGGTGGGCAGCAGTACTTC. The chain uses TRBV29-1 and TRBJ2-7, with D possibly being TRBD1 (6 bases). Trimming took 0 bases from V and 8 from J, leaving 11 bases between them. Per the germline V gene, CDR1 is SQVTM and CDR2 is ANQGSEA. The CDR3 sequence is 12 residues long.

This clone turned up a few times. At one end the junction does not follow the germline gene, possibly because of a read error. The chain is built from TRBV6-5 and TRBJ2-1, with D unresolved. The CDR3 covers 11 residues. Germline CDR1 is MNHEY and CDR2 is SVGAGI. CDR3 residues: CANRTYDEQFF. The CDR3 nucleotides read TGTGCCAACCGGACCTACGATGAGCAGTTCTTC.

This clone was seen ten or more times. The chain is built from TRBV18 and TRBJ2-1; D is perhaps TRBD1 (8 bases). The CDR3 runs to 16 residues. Germline V gene lookup returns CDR1 KGHSH and CDR2 LQKENI. The germline V and J ends were trimmed by 4 bases and 1 base, with 14 bases remaining between them. The CDR3 is CASSQGQGGSYNEQFF. CDR3 nucleotides: TGTGCCAGCTCACAAGGACAGGGAGGGTCCTACAATGAGCAGTTCTTC.

The rearrangement joins TRBV6-4 to TRBJ1-1; 8 bases are a match to TRBD1. Trimming at V came to 7 bases and at J to 0 bases, leaving 19 bases not matched to a gene. This CDR3 has 19 residues. CDR1 MRHNA and CDR2 SNTAGT come from the germline V gene. The CDR3 loop is CASIWGERALDRVNTEAFF. The CDR3 DNA reads as TGTGCCAGCATCTGGGGGGAGCGGGCATTGGACAGGGTGAACACTGAAGCTTTCTTT.

This clone was detected a few times. The rearrangement links TRBV27 to TRBJ2-7, with TRBD1 as a possible D gene (6 bases). Germline-derived CDR1 and CDR2 are MNHEY and SMNVEV (reference sequence). The V end was cut by 4 bases, the J end by 0 bases, with 16 bases between. The CDR3 extends over 16 amino acids. The CDR3 loop is CASSYRSGQTSYEQYF. In DNA, the CDR3 is TGTGCCAGCAGTTACCGTTCGGGACAAACCTCCTACGAGCAGTACTTC.

This clone was found a few times. V is TRBV5-6 and J is TRBJ2-3, with D possibly TRBD2 on 5 matching bases. This CDR3 is 14 amino acids long. Germline CDR1 and CDR2: SGHDT and YYEEEE. Trimming pared 5 bases from V and 7 bases from J, leaving 17 bases between. The CDR3 here is CASRLAGPSNTQYF. The DNA of the CDR3 is TGTGCCAGCAGGTTAGCAGGCCCTAGCAATACGCAGTATTTT.

This clone turned up a few times. The CDR3 DNA sequence: TGTGCCAGCAGCGCGGGACAGCAAAGCACAGATACGCAGTATTTT. Encoded protein: CASSAGQQSTDTQYF. The rearrangement uses TRBV5-4 and TRBJ2-3; perhaps TRBD1 as D (7 bases). Germline V CDR1 and CDR2: SGHNT, YYREEE (reference sequence). V lost 4 bases, J lost 0 bases, and 12 bases lay in between. The CDR3 runs 15 residues.

This chain joins TRBV2 and TRBJ1-6, with D maybe TRBD1 (6 bases). Deletions cut 10 bases from V and 7 bases from J, with 11 bases between. The CDR3 is 12 amino acids. CDR1 is SNHLY and CDR2 is FYNNEI in the germline V gene. CDR3 in DNA: TGTGCCACCCAGGGGCAAAATTCACCCCTCCACTTT. It encodes CATQGQNSPLHF.

This clone has a count of ten or more. The chain carries TRBV4-3 and TRBJ1-1; D is undetermined. Germline assignment: CDR1 LGHNA and CDR2 YSLEER. This CDR3 spans 15 amino acids. The V end lost 1 base, the J end lost 1 base, and 10 bases lay between the germline ends. The CDR3 bases are TGCGCCAGCAGCCAAGTGTTAGGATCGAACACTGAAGCTTTCTTT. Translating it yields CASSQVLGSNTEAFF.

This clone has only a few counts. An end of the junction does not agree with germline; a read error may underlie this. The rearrangement joins TRBV10-3 to TRBJ2-2, with 10 bases identical to TRBD1. The CDR3 length is 16 residues. Looked up from germline, CDR1 is ENHRY and CDR2 is SYGVKD. CDR3 in DNA: TGTGCCAGCAGTCCCGGACAGGGGGTCGGCACCGGGGAGCTGTTTTTT. Residues: CASSPGQGVGTGELFF.

This clone was picked up a small number of times. The chain combines TRBV7-2 with TRBJ2-7; 12 nucleotides align to TRBD2. V shed 4 bases, J shed 2 bases, and the junction held 3 bases outside the gene matches. Germline lookup yields CDR1 SGHTA and CDR2 FQGNSA. The CDR3 contains 15 residues. The CDR3 nucleotides are TGTGCCAGCAGCTACGGACTAGCGGGGCCCTACGAGCAGTACTTC. Translated, it gives CASSYGLAGPYEQYF.